This T cell receptor (beta chain) was captured by sequencing in a study of blood T cell repertoires in COVID-19. In this sample, this clone turned up once. Per the germline V gene, CDR1 is SGHTA and CDR2 is FQGNSA. The CDR3 spans 16 residues. The V gene end was trimmed by 1 base and the J gene end by 4 bases; junction bases not matched to a gene: 8. The assay was immunoSEQ multiplex PCR, and TCRdb's table has in-frame clones only and misses some. The data hold about 120,000 clones, with about four fifths observed a single time. The J gene is TRBJ2-5, the V gene TRBV7-2, with TRBD2 matching over 8 bases. What was sequenced was peripheral blood. The source of this sequence is a woman aged 70 to 79 with acute or convalescent COVID-19. The CDR3 protein is CASSLVGGAGRETQYF. In DNA form, the CDR3 reads TGTGCCAGCAGCTTAGTCGGGGGGGCAGGGAGAGAGACCCAGTACTTC.